A selection of T cell receptor beta chains follows, all from one sample in a study of blood T cell repertoires in COVID-19. Libraries were prepared by immunoSEQ multiplex PCR; TCRdb keeps only in-frame clonotypes and omits some of them. The data hold around 18,000 clones, with 77% observed a single time. The sequenced sample was peripheral blood. These receptors came from a man between 70 and 80 years old with COVID-19, enrolled during active disease. Both conserved end residues are part of each CDR3. The order of the fields is D gene, V gene, clone size, J gene, CDR3 protein, CDR3 DNA. D genes are given only for firm matches. Size tells how often a clone was seen (once, few, many) or the class of an expanded clone, and some rows leave it out.

D gene: TRBD1
V gene: TRBV5-4
clone size: NA
J gene: TRBJ1-6
CDR3 protein: CASSADRVRLGSASPLHF
CDR3 DNA: TGTGCCAGCAGCGCGGACAGGGTCCGGTTAGGGTCGGCCTCACCCCTCCACTTT

D gene: TRBD1
V gene: TRBV10-3
clone size: NA
J gene: TRBJ1-1
CDR3 protein: CAASIGQGTNTEAFF
CDR3 DNA: TGTGCCGCCTCAATCGGACAGGGGACGAACACTGAAGCTTTCTTT

D gene: NA
V gene: TRBV5-4
clone size: NA
J gene: TRBJ1-2
CDR3 protein: CASSSRSDEIYGYTF
CDR3 DNA: TGTGCCAGCAGCTCGCGTAGCGACGAAATCTATGGCTACACCTTC

D gene: TRBD1
V gene: TRBV19
clone size: NA
J gene: TRBJ1-5
CDR3 protein: CASRSGAGGFGGNQPQHF
CDR3 DNA: TGTGCCAGTCGTTCGGGGGCAGGGGGATTCGGCGGGAATCAGCCCCAGCATTTT

D gene: TRBD1
V gene: TRBV6-2/TRBV6-3
clone size: NA
J gene: TRBJ2-7
CDR3 protein: CASSYRGRRGYEQYF
CDR3 DNA: TGTGCCAGCAGTTACAGGGGGCGCCGGGGCTACGAGCAGTACTTC

D gene: TRBD2
V gene: TRBV11-2
clone size: NA
J gene: TRBJ2-1
CDR3 protein: CASSLELLAGGPWSEQFF
CDR3 DNA: TGTGCCAGCAGCTTAGAATTATTAGCGGGAGGGCCATGGAGTGAGCAGTTCTTC

D gene: NA
V gene: TRBV2
clone size: NA
J gene: TRBJ1-6
CDR3 protein: CASRKTGISWDSPLHF
CDR3 DNA: TGTGCCAGCAGAAAAACAGGGATCTCTTGGGATTCACCCCTCCACTTT

D gene: NA
V gene: TRBV28
clone size: NA
J gene: TRBJ1-1
CDR3 protein: CASREGKAFF
CDR3 DNA: TGTGCCAGCAGGGAGGGAAAAGCTTTCTTT

D gene: NA
V gene: TRBV25-1
clone size: NA
J gene: TRBJ1-5
CDR3 protein: CASSANEGDQPQHF
CDR3 DNA: TGTGCCAGCAGTGCCAATGAGGGGGATCAGCCCCAGCATTTT

D gene: TRBD1
V gene: TRBV3-1/TRBV3-2
clone size: NA
J gene: TRBJ2-7
CDR3 protein: CASSQRTGSYEQYF
CDR3 DNA: TGTGCCAGCAGCCAAAGGACAGGGTCCTACGAGCAGTACTTC

D gene: TRBD2
V gene: TRBV7-9
clone size: NA
J gene: TRBJ2-1
CDR3 protein: CASSRSGSIRYEQFF
CDR3 DNA: TGTGCCAGCAGCCGTAGCGGGAGTATCCGCTATGAGCAGTTCTTC

D gene: NA
V gene: TRBV9
clone size: NA
J gene: TRBJ2-2
CDR3 protein: CASSGRGLGTGELFF
CDR3 DNA: TGTGCCAGCAGCGGCCGGGGGTTGGGAACCGGGGAGCTGTTTTTT

D gene: TRBD1
V gene: TRBV5-1
clone size: NA
J gene: TRBJ2-1
CDR3 protein: CASSLATGGLHEQFF
CDR3 DNA: TGCGCCAGCAGCCTGGCGACAGGGGGCTTACATGAGCAGTTCTTC

D gene: NA
V gene: TRBV6-5
clone size: few
J gene: TRBJ2-7
CDR3 protein: CASTSGDSSSYEQYF
CDR3 DNA: TGTGCCAGCACCTCGGGGGACAGTAGCTCCTACGAGCAGTACTTC

D gene: NA
V gene: TRBV2
clone size: few
J gene: TRBJ2-1
CDR3 protein: CASFSEQFF
CDR3 DNA: TGTGCCAGCTTTAGTGAGCAGTTCTTC

D gene: TRBD2
V gene: TRBV5-8
clone size: NA
J gene: TRBJ2-7
CDR3 protein: CASSLGLAGSIPYEQYF
CDR3 DNA: TGTGCCAGCAGCTTGGGACTAGCGGGCTCTATCCCCTACGAGCAGTACTTC

D gene: NA
V gene: TRBV2
clone size: NA
J gene: TRBJ1-5
CDR3 protein: CASSLEGGVYSNQPQHF
CDR3 DNA: TGTGCCAGCAGCTTAGAGGGAGGCGTGTATAGCAATCAGCCCCAGCATTTT

D gene: NA
V gene: TRBV10-2
clone size: NA
J gene: TRBJ1-5
CDR3 protein: CASSEQGGQPQHF
CDR3 DNA: TGCGCCAGCAGTGAGCAGGGTGGACAGCCCCAGCATTTT

D gene: TRBD2
V gene: TRBV4-1
clone size: once
J gene: TRBJ2-7
CDR3 protein: CASSGTTLHEQYF
CDR3 DNA: TGCGCCAGCAGTGGGACTACCCTCCACGAGCAGTACTTC

D gene: TRBD1
V gene: TRBV9
clone size: NA
J gene: TRBJ2-7
CDR3 protein: CASSVTGGPYEQYF
CDR3 DNA: TGTGCCAGCAGCGTTACAGGGGGTCCCTACGAGCAGTACTTC

D gene: TRBD1
V gene: TRBV29-1
clone size: few
J gene: TRBJ2-7
CDR3 protein: CSARGTGSYEQYF
CDR3 DNA: TGCAGCGCCCGAGGGACAGGCTCCTACGAGCAGTACTTC

D gene: NA
V gene: TRBV12-3/TRBV12-4
clone size: NA
J gene: TRBJ2-2
CDR3 protein: CASSLAIAGELFF
CDR3 DNA: TGTGCCAGCAGTTTGGCAATTGCAGGGGAGCTGTTTTTT

D gene: TRBD2
V gene: TRBV6-2/TRBV6-3
clone size: once
J gene: TRBJ2-1
CDR3 protein: CASSQRGEQFF
CDR3 DNA: TGTGCCAGCAGTCAGCGGGGTGAGCAGTTCTTC

D gene: NA
V gene: TRBV5-1
clone size: NA
J gene: TRBJ1-6
CDR3 protein: CASSLSYNSPLHF
CDR3 DNA: TGCGCCAGCAGCCTCTCCTATAATTCACCCCTCCACTTT

D gene: NA
V gene: TRBV5-1
clone size: NA
J gene: TRBJ2-3
CDR3 protein: CASSLTSSGTDTQYF
CDR3 DNA: TGCGCCAGCAGCTTAACTTCGTCTGGCACAGATACGCAGTATTTT

D gene: TRBD1
V gene: TRBV11-2
clone size: NA
J gene: TRBJ2-7
CDR3 protein: CASSFRDSGSYEQYF
CDR3 DNA: TGTGCCAGCAGCTTCCGGGACAGCGGATCCTACGAGCAGTACTTC

D gene: NA
V gene: TRBV4-2
clone size: NA
J gene: TRBJ2-2
CDR3 protein: CASSQDQGDGAGELFF
CDR3 DNA: TGTGCCAGCAGCCAAGATCAGGGCGATGGGGCCGGGGAGCTGTTTTTT

D gene: NA
V gene: TRBV4-1
clone size: NA
J gene: TRBJ2-1
CDR3 protein: CASSQERGLEQFF
CDR3 DNA: TGCGCCAGCAGCCAAGAAAGAGGACTAGAGCAGTTCTTC

D gene: NA
V gene: TRBV21-1
clone size: NA
J gene: TRBJ1-1
CDR3 protein: CASSKEKGENTEAFF
CDR3 DNA: TGTGCCAGCAGCAAAGAAAAGGGGGAGAACACTGAAGCTTTCTTT

D gene: NA
V gene: TRBV10-1
clone size: NA
J gene: TRBJ1-5
CDR3 protein: CASSHLREDGNQPQHF
CDR3 DNA: TGCGCCAGCAGTCACCTCAGGGAGGATGGCAATCAGCCCCAGCATTTT

D gene: NA
V gene: TRBV2
clone size: NA
J gene: TRBJ2-7
CDR3 protein: CASSDRYGGEQYF
CDR3 DNA: TGTGCCAGCAGTGATCGTTACGGTGGCGAGCAGTACTTC

D gene: NA
V gene: TRBV6-4
clone size: NA
J gene: TRBJ1-2
CDR3 protein: CASRPGSGGYTF
CDR3 DNA: TGTGCCAGCAGACCGGGCTCGGGGGGCTACACCTTC

D gene: TRBD2
V gene: TRBV6-5
clone size: NA
J gene: TRBJ2-3
CDR3 protein: CASSYASGSRDTQYF
CDR3 DNA: TGTGCCAGCAGTTATGCTAGCGGGAGTAGAGATACGCAGTATTTT

D gene: TRBD1
V gene: TRBV7-6
clone size: NA
J gene: TRBJ1-5
CDR3 protein: CASSLMTGGNRIAQPQHF
CDR3 DNA: TGTGCCAGCAGCTTAATGACAGGGGGCAATAGAATTGCTCAGCCCCAGCATTTT

D gene: NA
V gene: TRBV18
clone size: NA
J gene: TRBJ1-2
CDR3 protein: CASSPEQTGKGYGYTF
CDR3 DNA: TGTGCCAGCTCACCAGAACAAACAGGGAAGGGCTATGGCTACACCTTC

D gene: TRBD1
V gene: TRBV6-2/TRBV6-3
clone size: NA
J gene: TRBJ2-1
CDR3 protein: CASSYSAGTGYNEQFF
CDR3 DNA: TGTGCCAGCAGTTACAGTGCCGGGACAGGCTACAATGAGCAGTTCTTC

D gene: TRBD2
V gene: TRBV24-1
clone size: few
J gene: TRBJ2-1
CDR3 protein: CATSDSIAGSGEQFF
CDR3 DNA: TGTGCCACCAGTGATTCGATAGCGGGAAGTGGTGAGCAGTTCTTC

D gene: NA
V gene: TRBV19
clone size: NA
J gene: TRBJ1-5
CDR3 protein: CASSPYSNQPQHF
CDR3 DNA: TGTGCCAGTAGTCCCTATAGCAATCAGCCCCAGCATTTT

D gene: TRBD2
V gene: TRBV20-1
clone size: NA
J gene: TRBJ2-7
CDR3 protein: CSASGGRDYEQYF
CDR3 DNA: TGCAGTGCTAGTGGCGGGAGGGATTACGAGCAGTACTTC

D gene: NA
V gene: TRBV7-2
clone size: once
J gene: TRBJ1-4
CDR3 protein: CASSLATRGILFF
CDR3 DNA: TGTGCCAGCAGCTTAGCGACCCGGGGGATACTGTTTTTT

D gene: NA
V gene: TRBV5-5
clone size: NA
J gene: TRBJ1-2
CDR3 protein: CASARGTGTLGYGYTF
CDR3 DNA: TGTGCCAGCGCTCGGGGAACCGGGACACTCGGCTATGGCTACACCTTC